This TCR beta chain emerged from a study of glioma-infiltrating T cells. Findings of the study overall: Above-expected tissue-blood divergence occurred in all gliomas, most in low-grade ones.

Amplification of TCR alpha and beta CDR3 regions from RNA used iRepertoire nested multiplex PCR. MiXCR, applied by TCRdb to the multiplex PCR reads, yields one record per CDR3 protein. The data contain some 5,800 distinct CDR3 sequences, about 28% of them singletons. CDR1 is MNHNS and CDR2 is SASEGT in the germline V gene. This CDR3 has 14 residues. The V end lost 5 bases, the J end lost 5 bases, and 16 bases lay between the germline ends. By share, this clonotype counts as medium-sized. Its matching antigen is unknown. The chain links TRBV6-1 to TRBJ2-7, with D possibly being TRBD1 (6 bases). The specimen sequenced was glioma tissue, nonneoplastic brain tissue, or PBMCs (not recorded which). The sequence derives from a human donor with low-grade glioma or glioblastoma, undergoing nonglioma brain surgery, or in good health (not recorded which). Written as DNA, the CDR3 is TGTGCCAGCAGTAGCTCTGGACAGATGGACGAGCAGTACTTC. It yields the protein CASSSSGQMDEQYF.